Ten or more counts support the clone carrying this T cell receptor (beta chain). What it recognizes is unknown. The data originate from a study of early T cells in non-severe SARS-CoV-2 infection. Study details: Bulk RNA isolated from unsorted whole blood underwent sequencing; chains were not paired.

General study points: Missing private and CD4 specificities, VDJdb matching favored anti-spike CD8 responses.

Unique molecular identifiers (one per individual cDNA molecule) were attached. TCRdb processed the 5' RACE reads anew with MiXCR; each CDR3 protein has one entry. The table has under 60,000 distinct CDR3 sequences, around a tenth seen once. The sample was whole blood, taken at baseline. This clonotype originated in an adult who was a healthcare worker with PCR-confirmed SARS-CoV-2 infection or an uninfected control (not recorded which).

The CDR3 loop is CASSPALGMNTEAFF. The CDR3 bases are TGTGCCAGCAGCCCCGCTTTGGGGATGAACACTGAAGCTTTCTTT. The chain combines TRBV11-2 with TRBJ1-1; D gene unclear. V shed 5 bases and J shed 0 bases, with 13 bases lying between them. Germline V gives CDR1 SGHAT, CDR2 FQNNGV. The CDR3 consists of 15 residues.